This TCR beta chain was sequenced for a study of control samples from healthy donors and cancer patients. CDR3 length equals 14 residues. With 1 base removed from V and 8 bases from J, the gap between germline ends came to 13 bases. The germline V gene encodes CDR1 SGHDT and CDR2 YYEEEE. In this sample, this clone turned up a few times. Measured with immunoSEQ multiplex PCR; TCRdb has only the in-frame clones, and not every one. This sample has around 130,000 clones, with 85% to 90% found just once. This receptor was obtained from a man aged 25-45 years in good health. This chain joins TRBV5-6 and TRBJ1-5; a possible D gene is TRBD1 (6 bases). Sequenced: blood. CDR3 DNA: TGTGCCAGCAGCTTGTGGTGGGGGGCAGAGCCCCAGCATTTT. It specifies CASSLWWGAEPQHF. Looking up the rest from reference TRBV5-6 and TRBJ1-5 gives the full variable domain: DAGVTQSPTHLIKTRGQQVTLRCSPKSGHDTVSWYQQALGQGPQFIFQYYEEEERQRGNFPDRFSGHQFPNYSSELNVNALLLGDSALYLCASSLWWGAEPQHFGDGTRLSIL.